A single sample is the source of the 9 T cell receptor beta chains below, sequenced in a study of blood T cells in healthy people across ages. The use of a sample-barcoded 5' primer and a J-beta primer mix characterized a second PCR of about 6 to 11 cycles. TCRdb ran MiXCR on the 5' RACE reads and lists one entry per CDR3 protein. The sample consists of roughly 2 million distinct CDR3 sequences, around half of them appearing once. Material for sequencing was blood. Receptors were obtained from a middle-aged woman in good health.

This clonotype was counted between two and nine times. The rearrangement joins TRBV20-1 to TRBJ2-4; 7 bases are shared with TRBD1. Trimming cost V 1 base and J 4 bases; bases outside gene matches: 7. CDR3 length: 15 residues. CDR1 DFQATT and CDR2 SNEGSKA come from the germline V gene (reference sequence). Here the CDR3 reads CSARAPSGQKNIQYF. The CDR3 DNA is TGCAGTGCTAGAGCTCCGTCGGGACAGAAAAACATTCAGTACTTC.

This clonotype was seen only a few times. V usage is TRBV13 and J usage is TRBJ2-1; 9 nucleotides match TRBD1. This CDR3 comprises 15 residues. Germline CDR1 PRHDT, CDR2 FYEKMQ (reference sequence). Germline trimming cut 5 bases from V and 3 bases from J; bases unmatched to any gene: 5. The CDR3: CASSPDRGYYNEQFF. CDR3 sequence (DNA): TGTGCCAGCAGCCCGGACAGGGGCTACTACAATGAGCAGTTCTTC.

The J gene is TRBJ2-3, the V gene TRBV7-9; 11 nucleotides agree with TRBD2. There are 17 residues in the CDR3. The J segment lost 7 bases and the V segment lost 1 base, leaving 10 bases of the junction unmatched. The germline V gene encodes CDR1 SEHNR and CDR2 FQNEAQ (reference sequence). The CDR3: CASSLGSSGGTAYTQYF. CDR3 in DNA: TGTGCCAGCAGCTTAGGATCTAGCGGGGGGACCGCTTATACGCAGTATTTT.

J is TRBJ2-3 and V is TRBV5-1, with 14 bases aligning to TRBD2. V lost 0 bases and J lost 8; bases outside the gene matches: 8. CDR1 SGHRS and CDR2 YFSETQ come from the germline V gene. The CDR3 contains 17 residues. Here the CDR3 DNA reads TGCGCCAGCAGCTTGGATCCAGGGACTAGCGGGGGCCGTACGCAGTATTTT. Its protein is CASSLDPGTSGGRTQYF.

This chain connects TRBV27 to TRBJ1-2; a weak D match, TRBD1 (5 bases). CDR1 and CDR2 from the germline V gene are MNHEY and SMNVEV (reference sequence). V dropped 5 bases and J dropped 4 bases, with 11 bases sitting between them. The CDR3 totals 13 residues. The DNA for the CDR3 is TGTGCCAGCAGTGGGAGGGGCAGCTATGGCTACACCTTC. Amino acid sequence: CASSGRGSYGYTF.

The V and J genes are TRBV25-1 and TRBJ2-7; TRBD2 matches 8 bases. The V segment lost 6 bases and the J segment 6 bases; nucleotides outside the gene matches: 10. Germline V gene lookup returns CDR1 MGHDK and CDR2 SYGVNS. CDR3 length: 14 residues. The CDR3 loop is CASSRTGGALEQYF. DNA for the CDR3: TGTGCCAGCAGCCGAACGGGGGGGGCCCTCGAGCAGTACTTC.

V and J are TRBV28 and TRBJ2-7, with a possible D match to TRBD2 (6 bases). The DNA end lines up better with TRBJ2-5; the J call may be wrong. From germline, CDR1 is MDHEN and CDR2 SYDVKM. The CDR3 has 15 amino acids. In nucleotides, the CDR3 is TGTGCCAGCAGTTTGTGGGAGGCGTCGCGCGAGACCCAGTACTTC. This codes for CASSLWEASRETQYF.

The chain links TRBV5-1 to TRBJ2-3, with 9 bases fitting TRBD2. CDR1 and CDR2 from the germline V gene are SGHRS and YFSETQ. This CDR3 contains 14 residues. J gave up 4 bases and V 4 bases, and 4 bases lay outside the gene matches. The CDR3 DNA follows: TGCGCCAGCAGCCAGACTAGCGGTCCAGATACGCAGTATTTT. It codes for CASSQTSGPDTQYF.

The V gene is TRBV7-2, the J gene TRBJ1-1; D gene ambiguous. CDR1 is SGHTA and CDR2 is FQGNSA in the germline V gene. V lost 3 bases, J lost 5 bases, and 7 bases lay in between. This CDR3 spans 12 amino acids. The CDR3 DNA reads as TGTGCCAGCAGCTTTTCAAGGACTGAAGCTTTCTTT. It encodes CASSFSRTEAFF.